A single sample gave rise to the 19 T cell receptor beta chains below, sequenced in a study of post-analysis software for immune sequencing data. Study-wide results and limits: About 5 TRBV segments occurring more often in patients than controls included TRBV5-6, TRBV5-1 and TRBV20-1.

Each TCR beta cDNA library carried unique molecular identifiers. TCRdb recomputed calls from the PCR reads with MiXCR, one row per CDR3 protein. The sample gives some 690,000 distinct CDR3 sequences, over 45% of which show up once; 11% is in the top ten. Their antigen targets remain unknown. The sequenced sample was blood. These receptors originate from a girl aged 2 to 10 with multiple sclerosis.

The rearrangement links TRBV20-1 to TRBJ1-6; 10 positions agree with TRBD1. Germline lookup yields CDR1 DFQATT and CDR2 SNEGSKA (reference sequence). The ends lost 5 bases at V and 7 bases at J; junction bases unmatched: 2. The CDR3 runs 13 residues. The CDR3 DNA is TGCAGTGCTCGGACAGGGGGGAATTCACCCCTCCACTTT. It yields the protein CSARTGGNSPLHF.

The chain carries TRBV7-9 and TRBJ2-1; 13 bases match TRBD2. Germline CDR1 and CDR2: SEHNR and FQNEAQ (reference sequence). Trimming at V came to 1 base and at J to 4 bases, leaving 4 bases not matched to a gene. The CDR3 has 17 residues. The CDR3 is CASSLGGLAGSYNEQFF. The CDR3 bases are TGTGCCAGCAGCTTAGGGGGACTAGCGGGATCGTACAATGAGCAGTTCTTC.

This chain links TRBV7-9 with TRBJ2-5, with D maybe TRBD2 (5 bases). CDR3 size: 13 residues. V dropped 3 bases and J dropped 4 bases, with 9 bases sitting between them. Per the germline V gene, CDR1 is SEHNR and CDR2 is FQNEAQ (reference sequence). CDR3: CASSLTAGETQYF. The CDR3 DNA reads as TGTGCCAGCAGCTTGACGGCGGGAGAGACCCAGTACTTC. The full variable domain, in which reference TRBV7-9 and TRBJ2-5 provide the parts outside the CDR3, is DTGVSQNPRHKITKRGQNVTFRCDPISEHNRLYWYRQTLGQGPEFLTYFQNEAQLEKSRLLSDRFSAERPKGSFSTLEIQRTEQGDSAMYLCASSLTAGETQYFGPGTRLLVL.

The chain combines TRBV6-5 with TRBJ2-3; 7 bases align to TRBD1. The germline CDR1 and CDR2 sequences are MNHEY and SVGAGI. V lost 2 bases, J lost 1 base, and 3 bases stayed unmatched. CDR3 length: 15 amino acids. This CDR3 is CASSYIGQGTDTQYF. In DNA form, the CDR3 reads TGTGCCAGCAGTTACATCGGACAGGGCACAGATACGCAGTATTTT.

The chain recombines TRBV13 with TRBJ1-1, with 9 bases that match TRBD1. The length of the CDR3 is 16 residues. Germline CDR1 and CDR2: PRHDT and FYEKMQ (reference sequence). V lost 8 bases, J lost 0 bases, and 10 bases stayed unmatched. The CDR3 region has the DNA TGTGCCAGCGGATTACTAAGGACAGGGGTGAACACTGAAGCTTTCTTT. This encodes CASGLLRTGVNTEAFF.

DNA for the CDR3: TGCAGCGTCCGTGGGGGGGACAACGAGCAGTACTTC. Translating it yields CSVRGGDNEQYF. The V gene is TRBV29-1, the J gene TRBJ2-7; TRBD2 might be the D (7 bases). The CDR3 is 12 residues long. V lost 6 bases to trimming and J lost 5 bases, with 14 bases between them. From germline, CDR1 is SQVTM and CDR2 ANQGSEA.

The chain joins TRBV19 to TRBJ1-2; D call uncertain. The CDR3 sequence is 13 residues long. Trimming cost V 6 bases and J 4 bases, with 12 bases left between them. CDR1 and CDR2 (germline): LNHDA, SQIVND (reference sequence). The CDR3 sequence is CASRMERSYGYTF. CDR3 bases: TGTGCCAGTAGGATGGAGAGGTCCTATGGCTACACCTTC. Looking up the rest from reference TRBV19 and TRBJ1-2 gives the full variable domain: DGGITQSPKYLFRKEGQNVTLSCEQNLNHDAMYWYRQDPGQGLRLIYYSQIVNDFQKGDIAEGYSVSREKKESFPLTVTSAQKNPTAFYLCASRMERSYGYTFGSGTRLTVV.

The gene calls are TRBV11-3 and TRBJ2-6; D perhaps matches TRBD2 (5 bases). Germline CDR1 reads SGHNT; CDR2 reads YENEEA. This CDR3 has 17 residues. V lost 3 bases to trimming and J lost 0 bases, with 12 bases between them. CDR3 sequence: CASSFAGENSGANVLTF. The CDR3 DNA reads TGTGCCAGCAGCTTCGCCGGGGAAAACTCTGGGGCCAACGTCCTGACTTTC.

V is TRBV5-1 and J is TRBJ2-1, with D unresolved. The CDR3 length is 16 residues. Germline V lookup: CDR1 SGHRS, CDR2 YFSETQ. Trimming cost V 3 bases and J 5 bases, with 18 bases left between them. This CDR3 reads CASSSHLGIPDNEQFF. CDR3 in DNA: TGCGCCAGCAGCTCCCACTTGGGGATTCCAGACAATGAGCAGTTCTTC.

The chain is built from TRBV20-1 and TRBJ2-5, with TRBD1 matching 7 bases. CDR3 size: 14 residues. Per germline, CDR1 DFQATT and CDR2 SNEGSKA (reference sequence). With 6 bases clipped from V and 0 bases from J, the junction kept 7 bases outside the gene matches. CDR3 bases: TGCAGTGCCGACCCCGACAGGGACCAAGAGACCCAGTACTTC. Its protein product is CSADPDRDQETQYF.

The rearrangement uses TRBV6-6 and TRBJ2-1, with D possibly called TRBD1 or TRBD2 (5 bases each). The CDR3 length is 14 residues. Deletions cut 5 bases from V and 9 bases from J, with 17 bases between. Per germline, CDR1 MNHNY and CDR2 SVGAGI (reference sequence). CDR3 region: CASSPKQRGREQFF. Here the CDR3 DNA reads TGTGCCAGCAGTCCTAAACAGAGGGGCCGTGAGCAGTTCTTC.

The V gene is TRBV7-2, the J gene TRBJ2-1, with unresolved D. In germline, CDR1 is SGHTA, CDR2 FQGNSA. The CDR3 runs 13 residues. Between the trimmed V and J ends, which lost 2 bases and 6 bases, there was a span of 8 bases. CDR3 in DNA: TGTGCCAGCAGCTTAAAGCCCTCCAATGAGCAGTTCTTC. The encoded protein is CASSLKPSNEQFF.

J is TRBJ1-1 and V is TRBV7-3; D gene uncertain. V lost 2 bases and J lost 6, with 10 bases in between. Germline CDR1 reads SGHTA; CDR2 reads FQGTGA. The CDR3 covers 13 residues. CDR3 region: CASSLYKGPEAFF. CDR3 sequence (DNA): TGTGCCAGCAGCTTATATAAGGGTCCTGAAGCTTTCTTT.

The J gene is TRBJ2-1, the V gene TRBV29-1; 13 nucleotides agree with TRBD2. Germline assignment: CDR1 SQVTM and CDR2 ANQGSEA. This CDR3 contains 13 residues. CDR3 DNA: TGCAGTTCAACTAGCGGGGGGGCCTATGAGCAGTTCTTC. Translated, it gives CSSTSGGAYEQFF.

This chain joins TRBV29-1 and TRBJ2-3, with D possibly being TRBD1 (5 bases). The CDR3 loop spans 14 amino acids. Trimming stripped 1 base from V and 4 bases from J, with 12 bases between. In germline, CDR1 is SQVTM, CDR2 ANQGSEA. CDR3 nucleotide sequence: TGCAGCGTTGAAGGAACGCAGGGTCCAGATACGCAGTATTTT. As protein: CSVEGTQGPDTQYF.

This clonotype was counted a single time. V and J are TRBV10-3 and TRBJ2-7; D is tentatively TRBD1 or TRBD2 (6 bases each). From germline, CDR1 is ENHRY and CDR2 SYGVKD. Trimming left V 3 bases short and J 2 bases short, with 20 bases between. This CDR3 spans 17 amino acids. The CDR3 here is CAISDLSGLDRTYEQYF. CDR3 sequence (DNA): TGTGCCATCAGTGACCTAAGCGGGCTAGACAGGACCTACGAGCAGTACTTC.

In DNA, the CDR3 is TGTGCCACCAGTGGGTTGGTCGGGACAGGGGATCAAACTACCTACAATGAGCAGTTCTTC. Protein sequence: CATSGLVGTGDQTTYNEQFF. This chain connects TRBV24-1 to TRBJ2-1, with TRBD1 matching 10 bases. J was trimmed by 2 bases and V by 5 bases; bases with no gene match: 17. The CDR3 is made up of 20 amino acids. Germline values: CDR1 KGHDR, CDR2 SFDVKD.

This clonotype was counted a single time. The gene calls are TRBV30 and TRBJ2-7; D is perhaps TRBD1 or TRBD2 (6 bases each). Trimming left V 0 bases short and J 2 bases short, with 14 bases between. Germline-derived CDR1 and CDR2 are GTSNPN and SVGIG (reference sequence). CDR3 size: 15 residues. The CDR3 bases are TGTGCCTGGAGTGTATCGACCGGGGGCCCCTACGAGCAGTACTTC. It translates to CAWSVSTGGPYEQYF.

This clonotype occurred a few times. The genes are TRBV28 and TRBJ2-4, with 9 bases lining up with TRBD1. The CDR3 consists of 16 residues. CDR1 is MDHEN and CDR2 is SYDVKM in the germline V gene. The junction had 6 bases not matched to a gene; V was cut back by 6 bases and J by 0 bases. CDR3 sequence reads: CASRKQGATAKNIQYF. CDR3 DNA: TGTGCCAGCAGGAAACAGGGGGCGACAGCCAAAAACATTCAGTACTTC. Filled out from reference TRBV28 and TRBJ2-4, the complete variable domain reads DVKVTQSSRYLVKRTGEKVFLECVQDMDHENMFWYRQDPGLGLRLIYFSYDVKMKEKGDIPEGYSVSREKKERFSLILESASTNQTSMYLCASRKQGATAKNIQYFGAGTRLSVL.